Each of the 5 T cell receptor beta chains below was sequenced from the same sample in a study of cytomegalovirus exposure and HLA in healthy donors. PCR was performed using 60 Vbeta and 13 Jbeta primers. Clones were sequenced by immunoSEQ multiplex PCR, and TCRdb holds only the in-frame ones, with some missing. The sample has around 54,000 clones; approximately 82% are singletons. Material: PBMCs. The receptors come from a woman under 30 in good health and CMV-seronegative.

This clone was seen just once. The V gene is TRBV29-1, the J gene TRBJ1-4; TRBD1 matches at 11 bases. V was clipped by 7 bases and J by 3 bases; unmatched bases: 1. Germline lookup yields CDR1 SQVTM and CDR2 ANQGSEA. The CDR3 contains 13 residues. The CDR3 DNA is TGCAGCGGGGGACAGGGGGCTAATGAAAAACTGTTTTTT. Amino acid sequence: CSGGQGANEKLFF. Combining the CDR3 with reference TRBV29-1 and TRBJ1-4 gives the whole variable domain SAVISQKPSRDICQRGTSLTIQCQVDSQVTMMFWYRQQPGQSLTLIATANQGSEATYESGFVIDKFPISRPNLTFSTLTVSNMSPEDSSIYLCSGGQGANEKLFFGSGTQLSVL.

The chain has TRBV19 and TRBJ1-1, with D perhaps TRBD1 (6 bases). This CDR3 has 13 residues. The V gene's germline CDR1 is LNHDA and CDR2 SQIVND (reference sequence). V shed 6 bases and J shed 1 base, with 9 bases lying between them. The CDR3 sequence is CASSRDTNTEAFF. The CDR3 DNA follows: TGTGCCAGTAGCCGGGACACGAACACTGAAGCTTTCTTT.

J is TRBJ1-5 and V is TRBV28; weak D call: TRBD1 (6 bases). Trimming stripped 3 bases from V and 7 bases from J, with 13 bases between. Germline loops: CDR1 MDHEN, CDR2 SYDVKM. This CDR3 region has 14 residues. This chain's CDR3 is CASSLERGRQPQHF. The CDR3 nucleotides read TGTGCCAGCAGTTTGGAGAGGGGGAGACAGCCCCAGCATTTT.

V is TRBV29-1 and J is TRBJ2-1; D is possibly TRBD1 (6 bases). Trimming pared 4 bases from V and 9 bases from J, leaving 19 bases between. The CDR3 runs to 14 residues. Germline CDR1 is SQVTM and CDR2 is ANQGSEA. CDR3 region: CSVGRAGAQGEQFF. In DNA form, the CDR3 reads TGCAGCGTTGGACGAGCAGGGGCGCAAGGTGAGCAGTTCTTC.

The chain recombines TRBV6-1 with TRBJ1-2; tentatively, D is TRBD1 (5 bases). This CDR3 is 15 amino acids long. Trimming took off 0 bases at V and 5 bases at J, with 13 bases between the two ends. CDR1 is MNHNS and CDR2 is SASEGT in the germline V gene. The CDR3 is CASSEAPGGGYGYTF. Written as DNA, the CDR3 is TGTGCCAGCAGTGAAGCGCCCGGGGGGGGATATGGCTACACCTTC.